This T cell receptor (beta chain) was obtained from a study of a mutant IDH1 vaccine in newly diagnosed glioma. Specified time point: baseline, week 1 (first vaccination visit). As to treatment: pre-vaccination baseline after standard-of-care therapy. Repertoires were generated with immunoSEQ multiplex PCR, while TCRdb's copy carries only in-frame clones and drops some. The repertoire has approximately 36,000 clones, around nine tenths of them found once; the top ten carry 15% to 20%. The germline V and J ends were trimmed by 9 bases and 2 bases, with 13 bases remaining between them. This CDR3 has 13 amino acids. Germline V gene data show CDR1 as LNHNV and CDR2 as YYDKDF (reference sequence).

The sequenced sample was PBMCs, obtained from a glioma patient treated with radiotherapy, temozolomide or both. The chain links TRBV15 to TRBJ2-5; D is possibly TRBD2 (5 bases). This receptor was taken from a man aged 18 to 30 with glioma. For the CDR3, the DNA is TGTGCCACAAAACTCCGAGGGCAAGAGACCCAGTACTTC. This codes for CATKLRGQETQYF.